This T cell receptor beta chain appears in the sequencing data of a study of human T cells and chemical hapten exposure. The overall study: Among samples, TCR yields varied mainly because of small differences in pooled library volume. General study findings and limits: With regard to DPC sensitization, TCRs above 1 in 1000 frequency did not change.

The template was total RNA from unfractionated whole blood. The V end lost 2 bases, the J end lost 0 bases, and 15 bases lay between the germline ends. This CDR3 region has 17 residues. Per the germline V gene, CDR1 is SGHRS and CDR2 is YFSETQ. Unique molecular identifiers were attached to individual cDNA molecules within the library. TCRdb re-analysed the reads in MiXCR, keeping a single row per CDR3 protein. Of about 120,000 distinct CDR3 sequences listed, over 7.5% were seen once; the top ten hold approximately 1.5%. This clonotype was counted ten times or more. The antigen is not known. This sequence joins TRBV5-1 and TRBJ2-1, with D maybe TRBD1 (6 bases). The receptor comes from a human donor in good health. Some clones in this sample may be carry-over from other donors' samples. Material: whole blood. CDR3 region: CASSFRTVRASYNEQFF. CDR3 sequence (DNA): TGCGCCAGCAGCTTTCGGACAGTACGAGCCTCCTACAATGAGCAGTTCTTC.